This TCR beta chain was captured in a study of cytomegalovirus exposure and HLA in healthy donors. General study findings and limits: With DRB1 most and HLA-C fewest, TCR association rates differed between HLA loci in a later analysis. High specificity and sensitivity for cytomegalovirus status were reported for the classifier.

A word on this clone: What it recognizes is unknown.

The PCR used 60 Vbeta and 13 Jbeta primers. The data were produced by immunoSEQ multiplex PCR, yet TCRdb's version contains in-frame clones alone and is incomplete. The data contain 95,000 to 100,000 clones, approximately 79% of them singletons. After removal of 4 bases from V and 2 bases from J, the junction contained 20 bases not matched to a gene. This CDR3 has 19 amino acids. From germline, CDR1 is SGHNT and CDR2 YYREEE (reference sequence). Sequencing was performed on PBMCs. The chain uses TRBV5-4 and TRBJ2-7, with 8 bases fitting TRBD1. This TCR came from a male donor in good health and CMV-seronegative. CDR3 loop: CASSPLAQGATGATYEQYF. CDR3 DNA: TGTGCCAGCAGCCCGCTGGCGCAGGGGGCGACGGGGGCCACCTACGAGCAGTACTTC.